Listed below are T cell receptor beta chains from one sample, sequenced in a study of cytotoxic CD8 clonotypes in ibrutinib-treated CLL. Profiled with immunoSEQ multiplex PCR; TCRdb holds only in-frame clones, not every one. Altogether about 49,000 clones are present, about half being singletons, with the ten largest covering 32%. The sample was PBMCs, taken after 12 months of ibrutinib treatment. These receptors were collected from a human donor with chronic lymphocytic leukemia. The CDR3 runs from the conserved cysteine through the conserved F or W. The order of the fields is J gene, V gene, D gene, CDR3 length, clone size, CDR3 protein, CDR3 DNA. D genes are given only for firm matches. Expanded clones get a size class; other rows say once, few or many, or leave the size out.

j_call: TRBJ1-1; v_call: TRBV6-1; d_call: TRBD1; cdr3_length: 11; clone_size: .; cdr3_aa: CASGQGTEAFF; cdr3_nt: TGTGCCAGCGGACAGGGGACTGAAGCTTTCTTT
j_call: TRBJ2-1; v_call: TRBV7-9; d_call: TRBD2; cdr3_length: 14; clone_size: .; cdr3_aa: CASSLDLAGVEQFF; cdr3_nt: TGTGCCAGCAGCTTAGATTTGGCGGGGGTTGAGCAGTTCTTC
j_call: TRBJ2-1; v_call: TRBV29-1; d_call: .; cdr3_length: 11; clone_size: .; cdr3_aa: CSVDRASGYFF; cdr3_nt: TGCAGCGTTGACCGAGCATCGGGCTATTTCTTC
j_call: TRBJ2-6; v_call: TRBV28; d_call: .; cdr3_length: 15; clone_size: .; cdr3_aa: CASSLEAAGANVLTF; cdr3_nt: TGTGCCAGCAGTTTAGAGGCAGCTGGGGCCAACGTCCTGACTTTC
j_call: TRBJ2-1; v_call: TRBV11-3; d_call: .; cdr3_length: 17; clone_size: .; cdr3_aa: CASSLSRGSRINNEQFF; cdr3_nt: TGTGCCAGCAGCTTATCGCGGGGATCCCGGATTAACAATGAGCAGTTCTTC
j_call: TRBJ2-1; v_call: TRBV10-2; d_call: .; cdr3_length: 11; clone_size: few; cdr3_aa: CASSERGALFF; cdr3_nt: TGCGCCAGCAGCGAGCGAGGAGCACTGTTCTTC
j_call: TRBJ2-7; v_call: TRBV30; d_call: .; cdr3_length: 14; clone_size: .; cdr3_aa: CAWSVGQGGYEQYF; cdr3_nt: TGTGCCTGGAGTGTAGGGCAGGGGGGTTACGAGCAGTACTTC
j_call: TRBJ1-2; v_call: TRBV6-6; d_call: .; cdr3_length: 13; clone_size: few; cdr3_aa: CASSTGRPVGYTF; cdr3_nt: TGTGCCAGCAGTACAGGACGGCCCGTTGGCTACACCTTC
j_call: TRBJ2-5; v_call: TRBV6-1; d_call: TRBD2; cdr3_length: 19; clone_size: few; cdr3_aa: CASSEAWRIAGVTQETQYF; cdr3_nt: TGTGCCAGCAGTGAAGCCTGGAGGATAGCGGGAGTTACCCAAGAGACCCAGTACTTC
j_call: TRBJ2-1; v_call: TRBV30; d_call: .; cdr3_length: 14; clone_size: .; cdr3_aa: CAWSVGLTYNEQFF; cdr3_nt: TGTGCCTGGAGTGTAGGGTTGACCTACAATGAGCAGTTCTTC
j_call: TRBJ1-6; v_call: TRBV6-1; d_call: .; cdr3_length: 15; clone_size: many; cdr3_aa: CASATWAGDNSPLHF; cdr3_nt: TGTGCCAGCGCCACCTGGGCAGGGGATAATTCACCCCTCCACTTT
j_call: TRBJ2-1; v_call: TRBV5-8; d_call: .; cdr3_length: 18; clone_size: .; cdr3_aa: CASSLFRAASGPYNEQFF; cdr3_nt: TGTGCCAGCAGCTTGTTCCGGGCAGCCAGCGGTCCCTACAATGAGCAGTTCTTC
j_call: TRBJ1-6; v_call: TRBV11-3; d_call: TRBD1; cdr3_length: 14; clone_size: .; cdr3_aa: CASSSQGDNSPLHF; cdr3_nt: TGTGCCAGCAGCTCCCAGGGGGATAATTCACCCCTCCACTTT
j_call: TRBJ2-1; v_call: TRBV6-1; d_call: .; cdr3_length: 11; clone_size: few; cdr3_aa: CASSVGGEQFF; cdr3_nt: TGTGCCAGCAGTGTGGGGGGTGAGCAGTTCTTC
j_call: TRBJ1-5; v_call: TRBV5-1; d_call: TRBD1; cdr3_length: 14; clone_size: few; cdr3_aa: CASSTTGANQPQHF; cdr3_nt: TGCGCCAGCAGCACGACAGGGGCTAATCAGCCCCAGCATTTT
j_call: TRBJ1-4; v_call: TRBV29-1; d_call: .; cdr3_length: 12; clone_size: many; cdr3_aa: CSVEGVGEKLFF; cdr3_nt: TGCAGCGTTGAAGGGGTCGGTGAAAAACTGTTTTTT
j_call: TRBJ2-5; v_call: TRBV21-1; d_call: .; cdr3_length: 14; clone_size: .; cdr3_aa: CASSIGTGGETQYF; cdr3_nt: TGTGCCAGCAGCATCGGGACCGGCGGGGAGACCCAGTACTTC
j_call: TRBJ2-2; v_call: TRBV30; d_call: TRBD2; cdr3_length: 14; clone_size: .; cdr3_aa: CAWRKTSYTGELFF; cdr3_nt: TGTGCCTGGAGGAAGACTAGCTACACCGGGGAGCTGTTTTTT
j_call: TRBJ2-4; v_call: TRBV7-2; d_call: .; cdr3_length: 14; clone_size: .; cdr3_aa: CASSLELAKNIQYF; cdr3_nt: TGTGCCAGCAGCTTAGAGCTAGCCAAAAACATTCAGTACTTC
j_call: TRBJ1-2; v_call: TRBV28; d_call: .; cdr3_length: 15; clone_size: .; cdr3_aa: CASSLQIRGGYGYTF; cdr3_nt: TGTGCCAGCAGTTTACAAATCAGGGGTGGCTATGGCTACACCTTC
j_call: TRBJ1-1; v_call: TRBV6-1; d_call: .; cdr3_length: 14; clone_size: .; cdr3_aa: CASSETTGRTEAFF; cdr3_nt: TGTGCCAGCAGTGAAACTACAGGGCGTACTGAAGCTTTCTTT